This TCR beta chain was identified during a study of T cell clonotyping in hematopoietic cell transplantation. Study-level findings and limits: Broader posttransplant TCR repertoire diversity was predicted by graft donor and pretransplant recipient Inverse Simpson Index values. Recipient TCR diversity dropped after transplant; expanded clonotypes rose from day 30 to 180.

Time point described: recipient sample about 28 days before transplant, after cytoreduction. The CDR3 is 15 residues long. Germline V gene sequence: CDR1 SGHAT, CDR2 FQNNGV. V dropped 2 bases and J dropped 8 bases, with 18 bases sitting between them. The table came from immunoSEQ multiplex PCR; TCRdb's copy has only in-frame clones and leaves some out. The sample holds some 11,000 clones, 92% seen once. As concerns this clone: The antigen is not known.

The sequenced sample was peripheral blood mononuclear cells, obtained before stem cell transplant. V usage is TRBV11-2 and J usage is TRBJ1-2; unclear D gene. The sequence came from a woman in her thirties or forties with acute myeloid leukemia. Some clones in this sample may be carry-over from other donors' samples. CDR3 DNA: TGTGCCAGCAGCTTAACCCCTCAGACGGTCCAAGGCTACACCTTC. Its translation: CASSLTPQTVQGYTF.